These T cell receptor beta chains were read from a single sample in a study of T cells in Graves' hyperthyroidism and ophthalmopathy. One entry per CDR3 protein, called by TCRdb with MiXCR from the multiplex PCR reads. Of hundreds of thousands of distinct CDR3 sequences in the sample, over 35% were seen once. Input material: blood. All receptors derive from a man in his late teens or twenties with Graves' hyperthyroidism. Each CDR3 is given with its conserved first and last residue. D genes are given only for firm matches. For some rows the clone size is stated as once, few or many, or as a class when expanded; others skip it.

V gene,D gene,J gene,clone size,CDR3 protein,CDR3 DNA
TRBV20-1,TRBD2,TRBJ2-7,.,CSPLAGENSDEQYF,TGCAGTCCTTTAGCGGGAGAGAACTCCGACGAGCAGTACTTC
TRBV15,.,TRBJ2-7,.,CATSREMAQEQYF,TGTGCCACCAGCAGAGAAATGGCCCAAGAGCAGTACTTC
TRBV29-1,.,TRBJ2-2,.,CSVEDTGGGTGELFF,TGCAGCGTGGAAGATACCGGGGGTGGAACCGGGGAGCTGTTTTTT
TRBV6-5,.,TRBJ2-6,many,CASTYRDKGANVLTF,TGTGCCAGCACTTACCGGGACAAAGGGGCCAACGTCCTGACTTTC
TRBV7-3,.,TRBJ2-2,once,CASSLSGPSNTGELFF,TGTGCCAGCAGCTTAAGCGGTCCTTCGAACACCGGGGAGCTGTTTTTT
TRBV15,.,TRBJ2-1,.,CATSRGSTSWGGDEQFF,TGTGCCACCAGCAGGGGGTCGACATCGTGGGGCGGCGATGAGCAGTTCTTC
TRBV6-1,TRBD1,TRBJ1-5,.,CASKTQGDNQPQHF,TGTGCCAGCAAAACGCAGGGGGACAATCAGCCCCAGCATTTT
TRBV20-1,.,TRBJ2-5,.,CSASRQQETQYF,TGCAGTGCTAGCAGGCAACAAGAGACCCAGTACTTC
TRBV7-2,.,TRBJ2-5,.,CASSLGQRGQYF,TGTGCCAGCAGCCTCGGGCAGCGTGGCCAGTACTTC
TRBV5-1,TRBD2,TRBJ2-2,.,CASSNSGATGELFF,TGCGCCAGCAGCAATAGCGGGGCCACCGGGGAGCTGTTTTTT
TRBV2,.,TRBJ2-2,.,CARGGAVGELFF,TGTGCCAGAGGGGGAGCCGTCGGGGAGCTGTTTTTT
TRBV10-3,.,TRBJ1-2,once,CAISGSSGNTF,TGTGCCATCAGTGGAAGCTCTGGAAACACCTTC
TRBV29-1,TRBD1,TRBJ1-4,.,CSWDREYEKLFF,TGCAGCTGGGACAGGGAATACGAAAAACTGTTTTTT
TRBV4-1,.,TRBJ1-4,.,CASSQERGTTNEKLFF,TGTGCCAGCAGCCAAGAAAGGGGGACTACTAATGAAAAACTGTTTTTT
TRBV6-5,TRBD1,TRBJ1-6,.,CASSQTQGTPLHF,TGTGCCAGCAGCCAGACACAGGGGACACCCCTCCACTTT
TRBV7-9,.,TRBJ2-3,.,CASSLAFAVDTQYF,TGTGCCAGCAGCTTAGCCTTCGCAGTAGATACGCAGTATTTT
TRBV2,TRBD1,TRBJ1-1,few,CASSPTGGPDTEAFF,TGTGCCAGCAGCCCGACAGGGGGCCCGGACACTGAAGCTTTCTTT
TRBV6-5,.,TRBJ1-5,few,CASSYWGKDQPQHF,TGTGCCAGCAGTTACTGGGGTAAAGATCAGCCCCAGCATTTT
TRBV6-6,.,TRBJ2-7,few,CASRVRVLPPYEQYF,TGTGCCAGCCGGGTGAGGGTCCTCCCGCCGTACGAGCAGTACTTC
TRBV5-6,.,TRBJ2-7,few,CASSRRREQYF,TGTGCCAGCAGCCGTCGCCGCGAGCAGTACTTC
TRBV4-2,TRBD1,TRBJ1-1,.,CASSLLQGPNTEAFF,TGTGCCAGCAGCCTCTTACAGGGGCCGAACACTGAAGCTTTCTTT
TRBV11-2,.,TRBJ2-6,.,CASSLGSDSGANVLTF,TGTGCCAGCAGCTTGGGGTCCGACTCTGGGGCCAACGTCCTGACTTTC
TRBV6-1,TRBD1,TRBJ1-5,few,CASSYETGFNQPQHF,TGTGCCAGCAGTTACGAGACAGGGTTCAATCAGCCCCAGCATTTT
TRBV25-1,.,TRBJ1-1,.,CASSARFRGEAFF,TGTGCCAGCAGTGCTAGGTTCCGCGGTGAAGCTTTCTTT
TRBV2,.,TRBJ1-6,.,CASSETGRTYNSPLHF,TGTGCCAGCAGTGAAACAGGGAGGACCTATAATTCACCCCTCCACTTT
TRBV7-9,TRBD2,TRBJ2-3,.,CASSLSVGGRGTDTQYF,TGTGCCAGCAGCTTATCCGTTGGCGGGAGAGGTACAGATACGCAGTATTTT
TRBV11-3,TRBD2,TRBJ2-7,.,CASSRSGVEQYF,TGTGCCAGCAGCCGTAGCGGGGTCGAGCAGTACTTC
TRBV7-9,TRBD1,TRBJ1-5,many,CASSPWTGASQPQHF,TGTGCCAGCAGCCCATGGACAGGGGCGAGTCAGCCCCAGCATTTT
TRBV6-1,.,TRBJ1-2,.,CASSERAGANYGYTF,TGTGCCAGCAGTGAACGGGCGGGAGCTAACTATGGCTACACCTTC
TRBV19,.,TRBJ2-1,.,CASTWDGTDFNEQFF,TGTGCCAGTACCTGGGACGGGACTGACTTCAATGAGCAGTTCTTC
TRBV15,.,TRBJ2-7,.,CVTSRVRGTYEQYF,TGTGTCACCAGCAGAGTACGGGGGACTTACGAGCAGTACTTC
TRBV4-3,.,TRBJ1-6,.,CASSQDRAPAVALHF,TGCGCCAGCAGCCAAGATCGGGCGCCAGCGGTGGCCCTCCACTTT
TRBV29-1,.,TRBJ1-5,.,CSALGEQPQHF,TGCAGCGCCCTGGGGGAGCAGCCCCAGCATTTT
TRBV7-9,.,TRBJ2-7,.,CASSLSWGDKSSYEQYF,TGTGCCAGCAGCCTGTCTTGGGGGGACAAGAGCTCCTACGAGCAGTACTTC
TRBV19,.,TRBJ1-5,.,CASRPGIQPQHF,TGTGCCAGTAGGCCGGGGATTCAGCCCCAGCATTTT
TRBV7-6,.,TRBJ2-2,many,CASSLAVQANTGELFF,TGTGCCAGCAGCTTAGCGGTTCAGGCGAACACCGGGGAGCTGTTTTTT
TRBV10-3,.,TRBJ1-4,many,CASSVETRNEKLFF,TGTGCCAGCAGTGTCGAGACACGGAATGAAAAACTGTTTTTT
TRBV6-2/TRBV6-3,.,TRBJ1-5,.,CASSPRGPQPQHF,TGTGCCAGCAGTCCAAGAGGGCCGCAGCCCCAGCATTTT
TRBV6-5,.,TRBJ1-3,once,CASSSGTSSGNTIYF,TGTGCCAGCAGCAGCGGGACGAGCTCTGGAAACACCATATATTTT
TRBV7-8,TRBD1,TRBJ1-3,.,CASSPPDRISGNTIYF,TGTGCCAGCAGCCCCCCGGACAGGATCTCTGGAAACACCATATATTTT
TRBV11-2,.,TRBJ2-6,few,CASSYTQASGANVLTF,TGTGCCAGCAGCTATACCCAGGCCTCTGGGGCCAACGTCCTGACTTTC
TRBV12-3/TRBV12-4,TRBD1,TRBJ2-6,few,CASSLKGTDSGANVLTF,TGTGCCAGCAGTCTCAAGGGGACAGACTCTGGGGCCAACGTCCTGACTTTC
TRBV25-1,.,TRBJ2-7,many,CASLAEGSSYEQYF,TGTGCCAGCCTAGCCGAAGGGAGCAGCTACGAGCAGTACTTC
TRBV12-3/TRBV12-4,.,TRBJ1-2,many,CASSLDGNYGYTF,TGTGCCAGCAGCTTGGACGGGAACTATGGCTACACCTTC
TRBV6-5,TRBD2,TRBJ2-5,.,CAISYAGVQETQYF,TGTGCCATCAGTTACGCGGGAGTGCAAGAGACCCAGTACTTC
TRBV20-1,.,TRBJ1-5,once,CSARGNAQFNQPQHF,TGCAGTGCTAGAGGTAATGCACAGTTCAATCAGCCCCAGCATTTT
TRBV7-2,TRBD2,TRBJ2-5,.,CASSLGGGLGTQYF,TGTGCCAGCAGCTTAGGGGGGGGGTTGGGGACCCAGTACTTC
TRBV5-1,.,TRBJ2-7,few,CASSKYDRTYEQYF,TGCGCCAGCAGCAAGTACGACAGGACTTACGAGCAGTACTTC
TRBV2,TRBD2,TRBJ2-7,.,CASSGGSVNEQYF,TGTGCCAGCAGTGGCGGGAGTGTGAACGAGCAGTACTTC
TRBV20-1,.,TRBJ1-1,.,CSGQSRVRTEAFF,TGCAGTGGCCAGAGCAGGGTTCGCACTGAAGCTTTCTTT
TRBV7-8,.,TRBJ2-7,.,CASSLWWQGGNEQYF,TGTGCCAGCAGCTTATGGTGGCAGGGAGGTAACGAGCAGTACTTC